This T cell receptor beta chain was identified during a study of T-cell memory formation after mild COVID-19. Whole-study results and caveats: Memory cells collected pre-infection included some clones that later responded, suggesting cross-reactive memory joined.

This clonotype has ten or more counts. The antigen is unknown. TCRalpha and TCRbeta libraries used 5'RACE with constant-segment primers and UMIs. One entry per CDR3 protein results from TCRdb running MiXCR on the 5' RACE reads. The sample includes 550,000 to 700,000 distinct CDR3 sequences, about a sixth seen only once; the top ten take around 12%. This CDR3 has 13 amino acids. Trimming removed 5 bases from V and 12 bases from J, with 17 bases in between. CDR1 is SGHTA and CDR2 is FQGNSA in the germline V gene. The genes are TRBV7-2 and TRBJ2-1; no definite D call. The receptor was derived from an adult woman who had mild COVID-19 (a few samples of this study predate the infection). Cell type and time point are not known. Sequenced input: PBMCs or a T cell subset sorted from them (not recorded which). CDR3: CASSPYLSEGQFF. The CDR3 DNA reads TGTGCCAGCAGCCCCTACTTGAGTGAAGGGCAGTTCTTC.